The 23 T cell receptor beta chains below come from one sample, sequenced in a study of T cells in localized non-small cell lung cancer. TCRdb's copy holds only in-frame clones and misses some; the assay was immunoSEQ multiplex PCR. The repertoire holds some 1,500 clones, with roughly a quarter as singletons. Sample: lung tumor tissue, taken before any cancer treatment. The receptor set was obtained from a woman aged 35 to 75 with stage III lung adenocarcinoma.

This clone has more than one count but fewer than ten. This chain joins TRBV6-8 and TRBJ1-1; 8 positions agree with TRBD1. This CDR3 has 14 residues. The germline gives CDR1 MNHGY, CDR2 SAAAGT. V was clipped by 4 bases and J by 4 bases; unmatched bases: 5. This chain's CDR3 is CASSWTGSLTEAFF. CDR3 DNA: TGTGCCAGCAGTTGGACAGGGTCCCTCACTGAAGCTTTCTTT.

This clone was seen only a few times. The rearrangement links TRBV19 to TRBJ1-2; 8 bases are shared with TRBD1. V lost 6 bases to trimming and J lost 3 bases; unmatched junction nucleotides: 6. The CDR3 has 14 residues. Germline loops: CDR1 LNHDA, CDR2 SQIVND (reference sequence). The CDR3 DNA sequence: TGTGCCAGTAGAGGGGACAGGCTCCACTATGGCTACACCTTC. This codes for CASRGDRLHYGYTF.

V gene TRBV30 combines with J gene TRBJ1-2; D may be TRBD1 (6 bases). The germline V and J ends were trimmed by 0 bases and 8 bases, with 16 bases remaining between them. CDR3 length: 14 amino acids. CDR1 is GTSNPN, CDR2 SVGIG, per germline (reference sequence). This chain's CDR3 is CAWSVQQGMGGYTF. The CDR3 DNA follows: TGTGCCTGGAGTGTACAGCAGGGGATGGGAGGCTACACCTTC.

This chain connects TRBV6-8 to TRBJ2-1; no clear D gene. CDR1 and CDR2 from the germline V gene are MNHGY and SAAAGT. The germline V and J ends were trimmed by 2 bases and 9 bases, with 8 bases remaining between them. The CDR3 has 12 amino acids. For the CDR3, the DNA is TGTGCCAGCAGTTACGGTGGTGTTGAGCAGTTCTTC. Its translation is CASSYGGVEQFF.

The rearrangement uses TRBV5-1 and TRBJ1-3; D is unresolved. V was cut by 0 bases and J by 2 bases, with 9 bases left in between. The length of the CDR3 is 15 residues. Germline V lookup: CDR1 SGHRS, CDR2 YFSETQ. The CDR3 protein is CASSLDWTPGNTIYF. CDR3 nucleotide sequence: TGCGCCAGCAGCTTGGATTGGACTCCTGGAAACACCATATATTTT.

By sample fraction, this clone is hyperexpanded. The V gene is TRBV11-3, the J gene TRBJ1-1; tentatively, D is TRBD1 (6 bases). From germline, CDR1 is SGHNT and CDR2 YENEEA. The V and J ends lost 3 bases and 5 bases respectively, with 13 bases between them. The CDR3 runs 14 residues. The CDR3 nucleotides are TGTGCCAGCAGCTTGAGGGAGGGGGAAACTGAAGCTTTCTTT. Its protein product is CASSLREGETEAFF.

The J gene is TRBJ1-2, the V gene TRBV1; the listed D gene, TRBD1, was not tested against the DNA. TRBV1 constitutes a pseudogene. The CDR3 extends over 17 amino acids. The CDR3 region is CASSQDRNPGFNYGYTF. In nucleotides, the CDR3 is TGCGCCAGCAGCCAAGATCGCAATCCAGGGTTTAACTATGGCTACACCTTC.

This clone is medium-sized within its sample. This sequence joins TRBV6-8 and TRBJ2-3, with a tentative D call TRBD2 (5 bases). Germline V CDR1 and CDR2: MNHGY, SAAAGT. This CDR3 comprises 15 residues. V lost 6 bases to trimming and J lost 2 bases, with 15 bases between them. CDR3 bases: TGTGCCAGCAGCGCTAGCTTATGGGACACAGATACGCAGTATTTT. It yields the protein CASSASLWDTDTQYF.

This clone was observed a few times. V gene TRBV4-1 combines with J gene TRBJ1-4; D call uncertain. The germline gives CDR1 MGHRA, CDR2 YSYEKL. V shed 1 base and J shed 8 bases, with 14 bases lying between them. The CDR3 totals 15 residues. CDR3 in DNA: TGCGCCAGCAGCCAAGTATCACAGACGCGAGAAAAACTGTTTTTT. As protein: CASSQVSQTREKLFF.

This chain uses TRBV15 with TRBJ2-3; TRBD1 matches at 7 bases. Germline V gene data show CDR1 as LNHNV and CDR2 as YYDKDF (reference sequence). This CDR3 has 14 amino acids. Trimming removed 4 bases from V and 6 bases from J; junction bases left unmatched: 7. The CDR3 coding sequence is TGTGCCACCAGCACTAGACAGGGAACCGATACGCAGTATTTT. It codes for CATSTRQGTDTQYF.

The rearrangement uses TRBV6-8 and TRBJ2-7; 12 nucleotides align to TRBD2. V shed 6 bases, J shed 7 bases, and the junction held 10 bases outside the gene matches. Germline V gene sequence: CDR1 MNHGY, CDR2 SAAAGT. CDR3 size: 15 residues. DNA for the CDR3: TGTGCCAGCAGCCGCCAGACTAGCGGGGGACGGGAGCAGTACTTC. Amino acids: CASSRQTSGGREQYF.

In this sample, this clone is medium-sized. The V call is TRBV6-8, the J call TRBJ1-1; 7 positions agree with TRBD1. Trimming cost V 11 bases and J 1 base; bases outside gene matches: 7. The CDR3 spans 13 residues. In germline, CDR1 is MNHGY, CDR2 SAAAGT. CDR3: CAGRQGPNTEAFF. The CDR3 bases are TGTGCCGGGAGACAGGGCCCGAACACTGAAGCTTTCTTT.

Only one count was recorded for this clone. This chain joins TRBV19 and TRBJ2-1, with D perhaps matching TRBD1 (6 bases). This CDR3 comprises 14 residues. Trimming pared 6 bases from V and 5 bases from J, leaving 14 bases between. Germline assignment: CDR1 LNHDA and CDR2 SQIVND (reference sequence). The CDR3 loop is CASRDSRTHNEQFF. The CDR3 DNA reads TGTGCCAGTAGGGACAGTCGAACACACAATGAGCAGTTCTTC.

The chain recombines TRBV10-2 with TRBJ2-7, with D hard to call. The CDR3 sequence is 13 residues long. Germline V gene lookup returns CDR1 WSHSY and CDR2 SAAADI. Deletions cut 4 bases from V and 2 bases from J, with 9 bases between. CDR3 coding DNA: TGCGCCAGCAGTGTGGCAGGAGCCTACGAGCAGTACTTC. Translating gives CASSVAGAYEQYF.

This clone counts as medium-sized. The chain is built from TRBV6-8 and TRBJ2-3; 14 bases fit TRBD2. The CDR3 totals 16 residues. CDR1 and CDR2 (germline): MNHGY, SAAAGT. V shed 4 bases, J shed 5 bases, and the junction held 5 bases outside the gene matches. The CDR3 sequence is CASSSGLAGVGDTQYF. Here the CDR3 DNA reads TGTGCCAGCAGTTCGGGACTAGCGGGAGTTGGAGATACGCAGTATTTT.

The chain combines TRBV5-1 with TRBJ2-5; either TRBD1 or TRBD2 may fit D (5 bases each). The CDR3 runs to 14 residues. Germline V lookup: CDR1 SGHRS, CDR2 YFSETQ. Trimming removed 3 bases from V and 1 base from J, with 10 bases in between. CDR3 in DNA: TGCGCCAGCAGCTCAGGGAGTGCCCAAGAGACCCAGTACTTC. Translating gives CASSSGSAQETQYF.

V is TRBV30 and J is TRBJ2-3; TRBD1 matches at 7 bases. The germline CDR1 and CDR2 sequences are GTSNPN and SVGIG (reference sequence). This CDR3 spans 13 amino acids. J gave up 1 base and V 4 bases, and 2 bases lay outside the gene matches. The CDR3 reads CAWNRGGTDTQYF. In DNA, the CDR3 is TGTGCCTGGAACAGGGGAGGCACAGATACGCAGTATTTT.

This clone was picked up a small number of times. The chain is built from TRBV2 and TRBJ2-3; 11 bases agree with TRBD2. The CDR3 totals 16 residues. Trimming removed 6 bases from V and 5 bases from J; junction bases left unmatched: 10. Germline CDR1 and CDR2: SNHLY and FYNNEI. The CDR3 loop is CASRRTTSGAGDTQYF. DNA for the CDR3: TGTGCCAGCAGGCGGACGACTAGCGGGGCAGGAGATACGCAGTATTTT.

This clone was seen a handful of times. This chain joins TRBV9 and TRBJ2-3; perhaps D is TRBD1 or TRBD2 (7 bases each). This CDR3 has 13 residues. V dropped 4 bases and J dropped 5 bases, with 11 bases sitting between them. The germline gives CDR1 SGDLS, CDR2 YYNGEE. CDR3 in amino acids: CASSTRGGDTQYF. In nucleotides, the CDR3 is TGTGCCAGCAGCACCAGGGGGGGAGATACGCAGTATTTT. Filled out from reference TRBV9 and TRBJ2-3, the complete variable domain reads DSGVTQTPKHLITATGQRVTLRCSPRSGDLSVYWYQQSLDQGLQFLIQYYNGEERAKGNILERFSAQQFPDLHSELNLSSLELGDSALYFCASSTRGGDTQYFGPGTRLTVL.

The chain joins TRBV19 to TRBJ1-1, with D possibly being TRBD1 (6 bases). The CDR3 has 14 amino acids. Trimming pared 4 bases from V and 3 bases from J, leaving 12 bases between. Germline CDR1 LNHDA, CDR2 SQIVND (reference sequence). CDR3 loop: CASSKMTGDTEAFF. The CDR3 nucleotides are TGTGCCAGTAGTAAAATGACAGGAGACACTGAAGCTTTCTTT.

The table lists this clone with a few counts. The chain couples TRBV15 to TRBJ2-7, with 9 nucleotides matching TRBD1. Germline trimming cut 5 bases from V and 4 bases from J; bases unmatched to any gene: 12. Germline CDR1 LNHNV, CDR2 YYDKDF (reference sequence). This CDR3 has 16 amino acids. CDR3 in DNA: TGTGCCACCAGCGATACCCCGGGACAGGGAAGGTACGAGCAGTACTTC. It codes for CATSDTPGQGRYEQYF.

This clone occurred a few times. V is TRBV6-8 and J is TRBJ1-1, with D unclear. Germline V gives CDR1 MNHGY, CDR2 SAAAGT. The length of the CDR3 is 14 residues. V lost 0 bases and J 0 bases, leaving 5 bases between the germline ends. CDR3 nucleotides: TGTGCCAGCAGTTACTCCCAGATGAACACTGAAGCTTTCTTT. Its translation: CASSYSQMNTEAFF.

In its sample, this clone was seen a few times. J is TRBJ1-2 and V is TRBV10-2; the D gene is possibly TRBD1 (5 bases). V dropped 9 bases and J dropped 6 bases, with 26 bases sitting between them. The CDR3 covers 16 residues. Looked up from germline, CDR1 is WSHSY and CDR2 is SAAADI. The CDR3 loop reads CASSGPPKIVGDGYTF. Written as DNA, the CDR3 is TGCGCCAGTTCGGGGCCCCCCAAAATAGTGGGGGATGGCTACACCTTC.